This T cell receptor beta chain was found in a study of blood T cells in healthy people across ages. The study, taken as a whole, reports: The long-lived group displayed more naive CD4+ cells, plus higher diversity, than the aged donors did.

Germline values: CDR1 LGHNT, CDR2 FRNRAP. This CDR3 comprises 13 residues. This clonotype was counted only a few times. Its antigen is undetermined. It was with a sample-barcoded 5' primer and a J-beta primer mix that a second PCR of about 7 to 12 cycles was run. The template-switch adaptor, which had 12 random nucleotides, put a tag on each cDNA molecule. Each sample yielded at least 2.5 million CDR3-containing paired-end reads. Via MiXCR, TCRdb re-called the 5' RACE reads, giving one row per CDR3 protein. The sample holds approximately 1,700,000 distinct CDR3 sequences, about two fifths seen once. The clonotype comes from a human donor in good health. The chain links TRBV12-5 to TRBJ2-4; possibly TRBD1 for D (5 bases). The better agreement between TRBJ2-7 and the DNA end casts doubt on the J call. The sample consisted of blood. The CDR3 bases are TGTGCTAGTTCTCAGGGTGAATTGGGCGAGCAGTACTTC. This codes for CASSQGELGEQYF.